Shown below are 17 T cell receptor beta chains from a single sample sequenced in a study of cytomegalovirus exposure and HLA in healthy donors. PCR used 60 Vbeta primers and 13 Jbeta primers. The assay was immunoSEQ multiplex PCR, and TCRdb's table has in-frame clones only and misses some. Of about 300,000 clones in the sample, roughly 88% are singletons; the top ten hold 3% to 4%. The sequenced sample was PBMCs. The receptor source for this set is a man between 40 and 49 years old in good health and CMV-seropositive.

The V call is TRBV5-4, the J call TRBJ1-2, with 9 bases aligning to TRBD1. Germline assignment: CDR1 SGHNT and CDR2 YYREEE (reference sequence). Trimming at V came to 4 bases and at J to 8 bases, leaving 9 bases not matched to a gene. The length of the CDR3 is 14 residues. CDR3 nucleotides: TGTGCCAGCAGCAATCCCGGGACAGGGAAAGGCTACACCTTC. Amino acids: CASSNPGTGKGYTF.

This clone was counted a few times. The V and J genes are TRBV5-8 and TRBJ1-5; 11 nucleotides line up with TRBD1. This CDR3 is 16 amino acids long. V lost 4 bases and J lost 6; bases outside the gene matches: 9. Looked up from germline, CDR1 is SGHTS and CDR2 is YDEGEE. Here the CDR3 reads CASSERTGGAGQPQHF. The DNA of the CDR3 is TGTGCCAGCAGCGAGAGGACAGGGGGCGCGGGTCAGCCCCAGCATTTT.

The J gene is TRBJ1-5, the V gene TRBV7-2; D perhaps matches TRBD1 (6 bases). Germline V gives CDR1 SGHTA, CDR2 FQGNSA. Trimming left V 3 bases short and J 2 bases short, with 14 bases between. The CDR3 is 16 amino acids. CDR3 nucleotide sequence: TGTGCCAGCAGCTTGAAGGACAGCATTGGCAATCAGCCCCAGCATTTT. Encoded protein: CASSLKDSIGNQPQHF.

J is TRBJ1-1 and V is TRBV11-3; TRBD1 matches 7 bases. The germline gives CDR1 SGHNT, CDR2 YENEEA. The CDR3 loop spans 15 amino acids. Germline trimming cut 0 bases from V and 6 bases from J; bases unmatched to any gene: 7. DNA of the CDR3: TGTGCCAGCAGCTTAGAGTCAGGGGGAGAGTCTGAAGCTTTCTTT. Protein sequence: CASSLESGGESEAFF. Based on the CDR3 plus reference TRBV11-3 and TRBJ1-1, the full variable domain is EAGVVQSPRYKIIEKKQPVAFWCNPISGHNTLYWYLQNLGQGPELLIRYENEEAVDDSQLPKDRFSAERLKGVDSTLKIQPAELGDSAVYLCASSLESGGESEAFFGQGTRLTVV.

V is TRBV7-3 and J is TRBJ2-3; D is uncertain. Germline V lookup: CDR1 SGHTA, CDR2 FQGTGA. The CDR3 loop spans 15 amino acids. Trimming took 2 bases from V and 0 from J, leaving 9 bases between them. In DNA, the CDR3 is TGTGCCAGCAGCTTATGGTACAGTAGCACAGATACGCAGTATTTT. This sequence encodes CASSLWYSSTDTQYF.

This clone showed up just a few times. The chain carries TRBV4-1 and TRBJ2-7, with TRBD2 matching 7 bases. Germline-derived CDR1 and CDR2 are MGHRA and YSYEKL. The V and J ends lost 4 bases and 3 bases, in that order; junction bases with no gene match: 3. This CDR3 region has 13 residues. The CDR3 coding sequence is TGCGCCAGCAGCCTGACGGGGGGCTACGAGCAGTACTTC. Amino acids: CASSLTGGYEQYF.

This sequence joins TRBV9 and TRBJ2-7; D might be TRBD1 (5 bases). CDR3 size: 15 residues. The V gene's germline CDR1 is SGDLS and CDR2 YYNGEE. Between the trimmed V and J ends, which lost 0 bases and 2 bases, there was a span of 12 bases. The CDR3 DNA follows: TGTGCCAGCAGCGTAGGGTCAGGGCTAACCTACGAGCAGTACTTC. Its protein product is CASSVGSGLTYEQYF.

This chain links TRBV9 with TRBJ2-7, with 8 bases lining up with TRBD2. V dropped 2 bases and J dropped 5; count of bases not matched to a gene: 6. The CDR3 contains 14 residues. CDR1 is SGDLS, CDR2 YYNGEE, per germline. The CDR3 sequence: CASSVSGSFDEQYF. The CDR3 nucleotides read TGTGCCAGCAGCGTCAGCGGGAGTTTCGACGAGCAGTACTTC.

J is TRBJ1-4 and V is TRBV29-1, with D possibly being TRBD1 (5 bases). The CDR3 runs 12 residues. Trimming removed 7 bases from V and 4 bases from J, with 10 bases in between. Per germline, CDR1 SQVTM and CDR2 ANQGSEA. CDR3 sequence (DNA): TGCAGCGCCGAGGGACTTAATGAAAAACTGTTTTTT. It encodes CSAEGLNEKLFF.

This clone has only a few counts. The CDR3 DNA reads TGTGCCAGCAGCCCCTGGACTAGCGGGAATCTCGAGCAGTACTTC. This sequence encodes CASSPWTSGNLEQYF. The chain links TRBV9 to TRBJ2-7; 12 nucleotides line up with TRBD2. Unmatched junction bases numbered 8, after V lost 4 bases and J lost 6 bases. This CDR3 is 15 amino acids long. The V gene's germline CDR1 is SGDLS and CDR2 YYNGEE.

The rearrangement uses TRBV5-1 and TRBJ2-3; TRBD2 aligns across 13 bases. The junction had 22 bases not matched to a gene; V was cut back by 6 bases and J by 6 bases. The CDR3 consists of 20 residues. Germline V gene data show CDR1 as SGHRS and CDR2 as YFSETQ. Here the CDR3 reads CASTAATGLAGVLAGDTQYF. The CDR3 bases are TGCGCCAGCACCGCGGCTACCGGACTAGCGGGAGTCTTGGCGGGGGATACGCAGTATTTT.

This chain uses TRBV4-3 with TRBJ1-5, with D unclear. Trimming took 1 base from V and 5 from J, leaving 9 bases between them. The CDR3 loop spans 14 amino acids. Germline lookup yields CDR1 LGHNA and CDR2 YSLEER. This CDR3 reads CASSQVLQDQPQHF. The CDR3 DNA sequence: TGCGCCAGCAGCCAAGTTCTGCAGGATCAGCCCCAGCATTTT.

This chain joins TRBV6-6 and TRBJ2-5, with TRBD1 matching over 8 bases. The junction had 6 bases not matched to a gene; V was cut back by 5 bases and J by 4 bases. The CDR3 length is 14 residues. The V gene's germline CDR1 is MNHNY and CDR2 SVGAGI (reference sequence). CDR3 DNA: TGTGCCAGCAGTCGACAGGGGCGGGGAGAGACCCAGTACTTC. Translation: CASSRQGRGETQYF.

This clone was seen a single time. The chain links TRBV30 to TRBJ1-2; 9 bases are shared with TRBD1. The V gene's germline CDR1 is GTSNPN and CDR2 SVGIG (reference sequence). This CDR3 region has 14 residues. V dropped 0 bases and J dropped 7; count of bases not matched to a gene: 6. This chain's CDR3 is CAWSVGNRGLGYTF. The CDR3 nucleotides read TGTGCCTGGAGTGTTGGGAACAGGGGGCTTGGCTACACCTTC.

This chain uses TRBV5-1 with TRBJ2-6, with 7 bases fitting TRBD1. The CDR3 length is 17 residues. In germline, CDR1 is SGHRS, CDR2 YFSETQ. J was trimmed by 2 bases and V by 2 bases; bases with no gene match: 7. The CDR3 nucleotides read TGCGCCAGCAGCTTCTCCGTAACAGGGGCTGGGGCCAACGTCCTGACTTTC. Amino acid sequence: CASSFSVTGAGANVLTF.

CDR3 DNA sequence: TGTGCCAGCACCCAGGAGGGTAATGAGCAGTTCTTC. As protein: CASTQEGNEQFF. The chain couples TRBV2 to TRBJ2-1, with D possibly TRBD2 on 6 matching bases. This CDR3 comprises 12 residues. Deletions cut 7 bases from V and 7 bases from J, with 11 bases between. Germline CDR1 SNHLY, CDR2 FYNNEI.

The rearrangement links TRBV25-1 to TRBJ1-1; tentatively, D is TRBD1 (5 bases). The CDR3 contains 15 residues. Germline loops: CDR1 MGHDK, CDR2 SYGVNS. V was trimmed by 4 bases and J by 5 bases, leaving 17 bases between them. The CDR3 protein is CASSAPLTGGTEAFF. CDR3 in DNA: TGTGCCAGCAGTGCGCCCCTTACGGGGGGGACTGAAGCTTTCTTT.